This TCR beta chain is from a study of blood T cells in healthy people across ages. Next came a second PCR, run for about 7 to 12 cycles, which used a sample-barcoded 5' primer along with a J-beta primer mix. TCRdb itself ran the 5' RACE reads through MiXCR, one entry per CDR3 protein. The data contain some 1.8 million distinct CDR3 sequences, about two fifths of them seen just once; the ten biggest clones take up 20% to 25%. The CDR3 consists of 16 residues. Germline lookup yields CDR1 SGDLS and CDR2 YYNGEE. V lost 0 bases to trimming and J lost 3 bases, with 12 bases between them. V and J are TRBV9 and TRBJ2-2; D is uncertain. Input material: blood. The receptor was derived from a human donor in good health. The CDR3 here is CASSVAWAGDTGELFF. The CDR3 bases are TGTGCCAGCAGCGTAGCTTGGGCAGGTGACACCGGGGAGCTGTTTTTT.